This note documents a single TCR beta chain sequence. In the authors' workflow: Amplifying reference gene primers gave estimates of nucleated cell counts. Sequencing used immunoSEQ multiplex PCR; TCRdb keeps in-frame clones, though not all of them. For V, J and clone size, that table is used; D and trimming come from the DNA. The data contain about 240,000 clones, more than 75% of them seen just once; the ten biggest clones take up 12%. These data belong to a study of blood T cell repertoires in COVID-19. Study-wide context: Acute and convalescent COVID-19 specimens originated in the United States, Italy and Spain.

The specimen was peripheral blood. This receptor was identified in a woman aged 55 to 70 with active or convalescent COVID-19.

The CDR3 here is CASTNQGGYNEQFF. CDR3 nucleotide sequence: TGTGCCAGTACAAATCAGGGGGGCTACAATGAGCAGTTCTTC. The V and J genes are TRBV19 and TRBJ2-1; D is perhaps TRBD1 (7 bases). This CDR3 has 14 residues. CDR1 is LNHDA and CDR2 is SQIVND in the germline V gene (reference sequence). The V gene lost 7 bases and the J gene lost 3 bases, with 13 bases spanning the gap.